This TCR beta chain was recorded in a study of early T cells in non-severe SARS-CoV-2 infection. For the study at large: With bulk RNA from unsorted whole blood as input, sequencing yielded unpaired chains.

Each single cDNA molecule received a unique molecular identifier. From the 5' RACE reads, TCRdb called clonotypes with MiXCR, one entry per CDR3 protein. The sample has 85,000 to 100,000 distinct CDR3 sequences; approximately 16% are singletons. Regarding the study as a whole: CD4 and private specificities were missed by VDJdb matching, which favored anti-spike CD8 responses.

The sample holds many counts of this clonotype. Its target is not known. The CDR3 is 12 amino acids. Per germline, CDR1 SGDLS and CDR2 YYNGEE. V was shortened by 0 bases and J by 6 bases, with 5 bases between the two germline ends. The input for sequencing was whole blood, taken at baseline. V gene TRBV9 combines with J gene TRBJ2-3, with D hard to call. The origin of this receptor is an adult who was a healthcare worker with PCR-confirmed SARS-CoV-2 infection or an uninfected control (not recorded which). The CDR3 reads CASSVELDTQYF. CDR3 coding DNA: TGTGCCAGCAGCGTAGAATTGGATACGCAGTATTTT.